The T cell receptor beta chain under discussion was sequenced for a study of OX40 agonist ivuxolimab in advanced cancers. Looking at the study overall: An anti-OX40 (CD134) antibody with agonistic activity, ivuxolimab, was administered to patients. Males comprised 82.7% of the group, whose mean age was approximately 60 years (range 23 to 79).

The CDR3 spans 16 residues. The germline V gene has CDR1 MNHEY and CDR2 SMNVEV (reference sequence). After removal of 7 bases from V and 7 bases from J, the junction contained 14 bases not matched to a gene. TCRdb keeps only in-frame clones here, not all; method: immunoSEQ multiplex PCR. Of over 65,000 clones detected, roughly 80% appear once; the ten largest clones hold under 7%. Notes on the study in general: The mean number of expanded clones was higher in CD8+ T cells than in CD4+.

Comments on this clone: Its antigen remains unidentified.

Sequences were derived from CD4+ or CD8+ T cells sorted from blood, sampled in a trial of the OX40 agonist ivuxolimab. The rearrangement uses TRBV27 and TRBJ2-7, with TRBD1 matching over 12 bases. The sequence came from an adult with an advanced solid tumor such as melanoma, head and neck, liver or kidney cancer. The CDR3 bases are TGTGCCAGCACTTACTCTCCGGGACAGGGGGCTAAAGAGCAGTACTTC. Translating gives CASTYSPGQGAKEQYF.